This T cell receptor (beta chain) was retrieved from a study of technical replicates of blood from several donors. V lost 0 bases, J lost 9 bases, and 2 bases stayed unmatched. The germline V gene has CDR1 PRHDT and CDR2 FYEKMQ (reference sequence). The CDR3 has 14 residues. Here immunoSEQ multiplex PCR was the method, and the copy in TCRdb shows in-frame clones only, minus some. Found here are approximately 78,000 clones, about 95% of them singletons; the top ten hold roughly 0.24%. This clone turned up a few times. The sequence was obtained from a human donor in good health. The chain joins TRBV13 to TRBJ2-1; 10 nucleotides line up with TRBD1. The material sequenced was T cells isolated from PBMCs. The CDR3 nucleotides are TGTGCCAGCAGCTTAGGGACAGGGGGCGGTGAGCAGTTCTTC. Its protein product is CASSLGTGGGEQFF.